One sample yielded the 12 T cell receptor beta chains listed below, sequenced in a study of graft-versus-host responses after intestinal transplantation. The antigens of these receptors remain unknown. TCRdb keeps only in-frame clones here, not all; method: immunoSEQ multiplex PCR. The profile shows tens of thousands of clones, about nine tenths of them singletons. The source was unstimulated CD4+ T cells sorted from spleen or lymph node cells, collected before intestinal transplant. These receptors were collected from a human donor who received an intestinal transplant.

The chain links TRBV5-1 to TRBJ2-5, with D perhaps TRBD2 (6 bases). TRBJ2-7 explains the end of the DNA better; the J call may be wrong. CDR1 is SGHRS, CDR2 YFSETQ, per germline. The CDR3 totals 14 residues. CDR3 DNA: TGCGCCAGCAGCCCGGAGGGAATCTACTACGAGCAGTACTTC. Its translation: CASSPEGIYYEQYF.

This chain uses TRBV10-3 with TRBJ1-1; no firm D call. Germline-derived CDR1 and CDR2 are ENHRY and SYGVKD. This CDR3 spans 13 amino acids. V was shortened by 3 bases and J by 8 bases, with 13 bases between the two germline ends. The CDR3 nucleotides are TGTGCCATCAGTGACCCGAGGCAGCTCGAAGCTTTCTTT. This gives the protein CAISDPRQLEAFF.

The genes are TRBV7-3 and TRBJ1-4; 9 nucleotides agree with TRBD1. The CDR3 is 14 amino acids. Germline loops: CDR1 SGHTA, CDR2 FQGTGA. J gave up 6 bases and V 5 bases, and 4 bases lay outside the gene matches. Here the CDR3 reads CASSPRTGDEKLFF. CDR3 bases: TGTGCCAGCAGCCCCAGGACAGGGGATGAAAAACTGTTTTTT.

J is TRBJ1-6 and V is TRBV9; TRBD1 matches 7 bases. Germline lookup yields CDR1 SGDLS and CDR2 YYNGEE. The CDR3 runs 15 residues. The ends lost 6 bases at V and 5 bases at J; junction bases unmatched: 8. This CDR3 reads CASTLSDRNNSPLHF. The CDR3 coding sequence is TGTGCCAGCACCCTCTCGGACAGGAATAATTCACCCCTCCACTTT.

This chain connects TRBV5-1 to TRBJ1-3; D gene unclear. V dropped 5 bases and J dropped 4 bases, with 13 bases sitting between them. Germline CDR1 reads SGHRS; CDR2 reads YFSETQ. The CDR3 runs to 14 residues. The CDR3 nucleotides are TGCGCCAGCAGGGCCCCCGGGTTAGGAAACACCATATATTTT. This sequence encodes CASRAPGLGNTIYF.

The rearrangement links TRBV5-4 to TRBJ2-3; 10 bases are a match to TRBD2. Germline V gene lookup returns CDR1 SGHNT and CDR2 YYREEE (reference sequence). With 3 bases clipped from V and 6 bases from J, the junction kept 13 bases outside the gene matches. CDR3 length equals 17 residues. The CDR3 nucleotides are TGTGCCAGCAGCTCCAGGACTAGCGGACCCCGCAGGGATACGCAGTATTTT. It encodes CASSSRTSGPRRDTQYF.

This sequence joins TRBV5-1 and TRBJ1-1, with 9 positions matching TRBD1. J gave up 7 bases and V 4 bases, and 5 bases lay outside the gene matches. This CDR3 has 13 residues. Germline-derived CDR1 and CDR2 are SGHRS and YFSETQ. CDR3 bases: TGCGCCAGCAGCCGGGACAGGGACAATGAAGCTTTCTTT. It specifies CASSRDRDNEAFF. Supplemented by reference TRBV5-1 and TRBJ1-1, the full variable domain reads KAGVTQTPRYLIKTRGQQVTLSCSPISGHRSVSWYQQTPGQGLQFLFEYFSETQRNKGNFPGRFSGRQFSNSRSEMNVSTLELGDSALYLCASSRDRDNEAFFGQGTRLTVV.

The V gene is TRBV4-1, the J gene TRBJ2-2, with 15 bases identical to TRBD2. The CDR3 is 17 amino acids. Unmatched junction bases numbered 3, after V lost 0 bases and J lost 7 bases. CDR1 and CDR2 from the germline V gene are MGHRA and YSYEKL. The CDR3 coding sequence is TGCGCCAGCAGCCAAGATTGGGGACTAGCGGGGGGCGGGGAGCTGTTTTTT. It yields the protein CASSQDWGLAGGGELFF.

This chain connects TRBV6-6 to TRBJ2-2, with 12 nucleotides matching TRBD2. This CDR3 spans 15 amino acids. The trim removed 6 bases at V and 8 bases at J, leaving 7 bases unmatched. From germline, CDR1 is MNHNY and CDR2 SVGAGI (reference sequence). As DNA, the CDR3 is TGTGCCAGCAGCCGACTAGCGGGGGCGTCTGGGGAGCTGTTTTTT. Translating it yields CASSRLAGASGELFF.

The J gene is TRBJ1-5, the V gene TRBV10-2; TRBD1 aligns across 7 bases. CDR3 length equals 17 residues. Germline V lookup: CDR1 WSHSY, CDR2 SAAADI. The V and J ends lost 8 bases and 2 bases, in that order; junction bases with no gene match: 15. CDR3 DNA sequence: TGCGCCAGCGGACTGGGACAGAGCCCCCGAGGCAATCAGCCCCAGCATTTT. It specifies CASGLGQSPRGNQPQHF.

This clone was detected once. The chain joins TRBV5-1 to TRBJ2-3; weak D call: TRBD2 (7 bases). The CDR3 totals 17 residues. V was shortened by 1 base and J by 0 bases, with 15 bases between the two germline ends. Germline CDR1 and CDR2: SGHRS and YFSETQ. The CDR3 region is CASSLLGGAASTDTQYF. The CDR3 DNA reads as TGCGCCAGCAGCTTGTTGGGGGGGGCGGCTAGCACAGATACGCAGTATTTT.

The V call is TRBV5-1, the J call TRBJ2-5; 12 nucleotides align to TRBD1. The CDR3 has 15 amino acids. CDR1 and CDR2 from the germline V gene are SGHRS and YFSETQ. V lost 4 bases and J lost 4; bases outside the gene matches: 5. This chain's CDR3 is CASSPGQGARETQYF. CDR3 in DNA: TGCGCCAGCAGCCCGGGACAGGGGGCGCGAGAGACCCAGTACTTC. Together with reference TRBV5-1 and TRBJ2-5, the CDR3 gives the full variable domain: KAGVTQTPRYLIKTRGQQVTLSCSPISGHRSVSWYQQTPGQGLQFLFEYFSETQRNKGNFPGRFSGRQFSNSRSEMNVSTLELGDSALYLCASSPGQGARETQYFGPGTRLLVL.